This T cell receptor beta chain stems from a study of T cell responses to AZD1222 COVID-19 vaccine. With regard to this clone: As yet, its antigen is unknown.

Some clones are missing from TCRdb's copy, which holds only in-frame ones; the method was immunoSEQ multiplex PCR. The sample yields some 200,000 clones, roughly 92% seen once. Trimming cost V 5 bases and J 1 base, with 6 bases left between them. The CDR3 has 14 amino acids. Germline V gene data show CDR1 as MNHEY and CDR2 as SVGEGT. General study results and limits: Just a handful of people given AZD1222 tested seropositive at baseline. Close to half of all spike-specific TCRs reportedly target regions of the variants that are unmutated.

The specimen comprised peripheral blood, sampled 28 days after the second AZD1222 dose. The receptor comes from an adult who received the AZD1222 COVID-19 vaccine. This chain links TRBV6-2 or TRBV6-3 with TRBJ2-6; D unresolved. In nucleotides, the CDR3 is TGTGCCAGCAGTAAGGGTTCTGGGGCCAACGTCCTGACTTTC. Its protein is CASSKGSGANVLTF.